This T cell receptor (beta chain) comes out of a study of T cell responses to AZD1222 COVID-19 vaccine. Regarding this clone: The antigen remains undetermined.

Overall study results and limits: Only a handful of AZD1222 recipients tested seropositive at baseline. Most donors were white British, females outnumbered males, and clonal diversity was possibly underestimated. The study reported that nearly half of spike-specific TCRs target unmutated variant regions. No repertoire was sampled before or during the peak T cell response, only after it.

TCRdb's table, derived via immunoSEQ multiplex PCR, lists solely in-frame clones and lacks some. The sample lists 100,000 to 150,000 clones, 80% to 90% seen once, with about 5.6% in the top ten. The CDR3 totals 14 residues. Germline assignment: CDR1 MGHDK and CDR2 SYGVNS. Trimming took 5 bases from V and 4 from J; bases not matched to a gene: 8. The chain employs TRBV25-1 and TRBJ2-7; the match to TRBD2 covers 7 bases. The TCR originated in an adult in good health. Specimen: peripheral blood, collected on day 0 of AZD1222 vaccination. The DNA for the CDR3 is TGTGCCAGCAGTTATGCGGGAGTGGGGTACGAGCAGTACTTC. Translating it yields CASSYAGVGYEQYF.